The clone carrying this T cell receptor beta chain was recorded at least ten times. As yet, its antigen is unknown. In TCRdb, the multiplex PCR reads were re-called with MiXCR into one record per CDR3 protein. The repertoire holds about 53,000 distinct CDR3 sequences, under 55% seen once, with 10% in the top ten. This sample stems from a study of breast tumors, draining lymph nodes, adjacent tissues. Points from the study as a whole: That most tumor T cells come from lymph nodes remained unproven. Tumors had less TCR diversity than lymph nodes, more than nontumor tissue. Compared with basal-like, luminal-like tumors shared significantly more repertoire with nontumor tissue.

The germline CDR1 and CDR2 sequences are KGHDR and SFDVKD. This CDR3 is built from 18 residues. The V and J ends lost 3 bases and 3 bases, in that order; junction bases with no gene match: 5. The sequence was collected from a female donor with breast cancer. Some clones in this sample may be carry-over from other donors' samples. The specimen was breast tumor tissue. This chain connects TRBV24-1 to TRBJ2-1, with 15 bases lining up with TRBD2. CDR3 loop: CATSDRTSGRVVYNEQFF. CDR3 DNA sequence: TGTGCCACCAGTGATAGGACTAGCGGGAGGGTCGTCTACAATGAGCAGTTCTTC.